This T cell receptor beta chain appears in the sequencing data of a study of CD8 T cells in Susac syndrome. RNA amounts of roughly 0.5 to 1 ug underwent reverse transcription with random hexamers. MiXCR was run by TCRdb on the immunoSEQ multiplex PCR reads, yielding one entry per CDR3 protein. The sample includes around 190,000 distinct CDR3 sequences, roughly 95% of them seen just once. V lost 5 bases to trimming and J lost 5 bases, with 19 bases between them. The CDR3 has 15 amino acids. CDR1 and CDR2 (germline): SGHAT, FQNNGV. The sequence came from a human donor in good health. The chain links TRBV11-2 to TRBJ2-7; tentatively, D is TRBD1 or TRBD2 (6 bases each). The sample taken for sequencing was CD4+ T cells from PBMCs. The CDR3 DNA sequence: TGTGCCAGCAGCCCACCTATCCCGGGGGCCCACGAGCAGTACTTC. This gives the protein CASSPPIPGAHEQYF.